This T cell receptor beta chain derives from a study of Graves' ophthalmopathy and Graves' hyperthyroidism. As for the study in general: Untreated patients at initial diagnosis provided peripheral blood.

Amplification from RNA transcripts yielded the TCR beta CDR3 regions. First-round RT-PCR employed HTBI primers, with a second-round multiplex PCR after it. MiXCR was run by TCRdb on the multiplex PCR reads, yielding one entry per CDR3 protein. The sample has around 670,000 distinct CDR3 sequences, around 40% seen once. This clonotype was seen a handful of times. Germline V lookup: CDR1 SNHLY, CDR2 FYNNEI. Trimming removed 6 bases from V and 7 bases from J, with 16 bases in between. The CDR3 consists of 13 residues. The chain couples TRBV2 to TRBJ2-7, with D perhaps being TRBD1 or TRBD2 (5 bases each). The TCR originated in an adult man with Graves' ophthalmopathy. Sequences were obtained from peripheral blood. CDR3 in amino acids: CASSPSGTREQYF. The DNA of the CDR3 is TGTGCCAGCAGCCCCTCCGGGACGAGGGAGCAGTACTTC.